This TCR beta chain was captured in a study of Graves' ophthalmopathy and Graves' hyperthyroidism. Study background: Stable hyperthyroidism was defined by absence of ophthalmopathy within 18 months of follow-up.

This clonotype was seen ten or more times. What it binds is unknown. Amplification of the TCR beta CDR3 regions used RNA transcripts (as template). The authors performed first-round RT-PCR with HTBI primers and then a second-round multiplex PCR. TCRdb reprocessed the multiplex PCR reads via MiXCR and lists one record per CDR3 protein. The sample includes about 600,000 distinct CDR3 sequences, 35% to 40% seen only once; the top ten take about 4%. Study-wide points: Blood shared most expanded thyroid clonotypes above 0.001 frequency. As the model predicted ophthalmopathy progression, it achieved a sensitivity of about 71% and a specificity of roughly 73%.

With 5 bases clipped from V and 2 bases from J, the junction kept 11 bases outside the gene matches. In germline, CDR1 is SEHNR, CDR2 FQNEAQ (reference sequence). The CDR3 runs 16 residues. Uncontrolled infections, pregnancy, lactation or other autoimmune diseases led to patient exclusion. This chain joins TRBV7-9 and TRBJ2-7, with TRBD1 identical over 8 bases. Sequencing was performed on peripheral blood or thyroid tissue (not recorded which). The source of this sequence is an adult man with Graves' hyperthyroidism. The CDR3 DNA reads TGTGCCAGCAGCCCAGAGACAGGGGCTACAACCTACGAGCAGTACTTC. It specifies CASSPETGATTYEQYF.